Reported below is one T cell receptor (beta chain). Its antigen remains unknown. V was trimmed by 2 bases and J by 14 bases, leaving 24 bases between them. The CDR3 covers 15 residues. The germline gives CDR1 SGHAT, CDR2 FQNNGV. Although they were nominally healthy when sampled, donors likely had unrecorded immune exposures. This entry is derived from a study of cytomegalovirus exposure and HLA in healthy donors. Whole-study context: There were some 81 million unique TCRs (from HLA-typed donors) in an early data release. Notes on the study in general: HLA alleles showed associations with around 15,000 TCR beta sequences in a later analysis, at a 0.05 false discovery rate. Certain sequence variants were highly shared and formed a cluster, and this cluster was likely a sequencing artifact.

In the PCR, 60 Vbeta and 13 Jbeta primers were used. The data were produced by immunoSEQ multiplex PCR, yet TCRdb's version contains in-frame clones alone and is incomplete. The table lists about 160,000 clones, around 69% of them singletons. The sequencing input was PBMCs. The TCR originated in a man aged 55 to 70 in good health and CMV-seronegative. V and J are TRBV11-2 and TRBJ1-1; the D gene is possibly TRBD1 (5 bases). The CDR3 protein is CASSLNMGLTLEKFF. The DNA of the CDR3 is TGTGCCAGCAGCTTAAATATGGGGCTCACGCTTGAAAAGTTCTTT.